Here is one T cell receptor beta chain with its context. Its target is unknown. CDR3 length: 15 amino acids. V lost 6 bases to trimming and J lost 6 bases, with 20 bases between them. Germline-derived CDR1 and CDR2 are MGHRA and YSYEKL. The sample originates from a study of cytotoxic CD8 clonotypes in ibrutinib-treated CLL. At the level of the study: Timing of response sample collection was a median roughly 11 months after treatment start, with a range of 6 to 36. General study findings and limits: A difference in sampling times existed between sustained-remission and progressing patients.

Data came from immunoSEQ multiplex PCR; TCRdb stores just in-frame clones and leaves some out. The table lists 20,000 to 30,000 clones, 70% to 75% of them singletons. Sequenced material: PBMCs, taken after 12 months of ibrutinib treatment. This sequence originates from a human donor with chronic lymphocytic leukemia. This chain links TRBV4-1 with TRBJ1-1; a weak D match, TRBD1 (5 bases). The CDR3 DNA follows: TGCGCCAGCAGTGGGTCAGGGACTGAATCATCTGAAGCTTTCTTT. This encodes CASSGSGTESSEAFF.